The entry that follows covers one T cell receptor beta chain sequence. The target antigen is unknown. The thymus tissue came from resections taken during corrective heart surgery. The entry originates in a study of human thymus T cells. Findings and limits, study-wide: Unrelated individuals were reported by related research to share highly overlapping thymic repertoires. Thymic and blood repertoires seemed to show skewed V and J gene use.

The V and J ends lost 3 bases and 6 bases, in that order; junction bases with no gene match: 8. Germline CDR1 MDHEN, CDR2 SYDVKM. This CDR3 comprises 15 residues. Profiling relied on immunoSEQ multiplex PCR, and the TCRdb table lists in-frame clones only, not all of them. The sample shows 100,000 to 150,000 clones, just under 95% of them seen only once. The receptor's source is a boy less than two years old with a congenital heart defect but otherwise immunologically healthy. This chain uses TRBV28 with TRBJ2-1, with 7 bases identical to TRBD1. Sample: thymus tissue. CDR3 coding DNA: TGTGCCAGCAGTTTCCCCGGGACAGTATCCAATGAGCAGTTCTTC. Protein: CASSFPGTVSNEQFF.